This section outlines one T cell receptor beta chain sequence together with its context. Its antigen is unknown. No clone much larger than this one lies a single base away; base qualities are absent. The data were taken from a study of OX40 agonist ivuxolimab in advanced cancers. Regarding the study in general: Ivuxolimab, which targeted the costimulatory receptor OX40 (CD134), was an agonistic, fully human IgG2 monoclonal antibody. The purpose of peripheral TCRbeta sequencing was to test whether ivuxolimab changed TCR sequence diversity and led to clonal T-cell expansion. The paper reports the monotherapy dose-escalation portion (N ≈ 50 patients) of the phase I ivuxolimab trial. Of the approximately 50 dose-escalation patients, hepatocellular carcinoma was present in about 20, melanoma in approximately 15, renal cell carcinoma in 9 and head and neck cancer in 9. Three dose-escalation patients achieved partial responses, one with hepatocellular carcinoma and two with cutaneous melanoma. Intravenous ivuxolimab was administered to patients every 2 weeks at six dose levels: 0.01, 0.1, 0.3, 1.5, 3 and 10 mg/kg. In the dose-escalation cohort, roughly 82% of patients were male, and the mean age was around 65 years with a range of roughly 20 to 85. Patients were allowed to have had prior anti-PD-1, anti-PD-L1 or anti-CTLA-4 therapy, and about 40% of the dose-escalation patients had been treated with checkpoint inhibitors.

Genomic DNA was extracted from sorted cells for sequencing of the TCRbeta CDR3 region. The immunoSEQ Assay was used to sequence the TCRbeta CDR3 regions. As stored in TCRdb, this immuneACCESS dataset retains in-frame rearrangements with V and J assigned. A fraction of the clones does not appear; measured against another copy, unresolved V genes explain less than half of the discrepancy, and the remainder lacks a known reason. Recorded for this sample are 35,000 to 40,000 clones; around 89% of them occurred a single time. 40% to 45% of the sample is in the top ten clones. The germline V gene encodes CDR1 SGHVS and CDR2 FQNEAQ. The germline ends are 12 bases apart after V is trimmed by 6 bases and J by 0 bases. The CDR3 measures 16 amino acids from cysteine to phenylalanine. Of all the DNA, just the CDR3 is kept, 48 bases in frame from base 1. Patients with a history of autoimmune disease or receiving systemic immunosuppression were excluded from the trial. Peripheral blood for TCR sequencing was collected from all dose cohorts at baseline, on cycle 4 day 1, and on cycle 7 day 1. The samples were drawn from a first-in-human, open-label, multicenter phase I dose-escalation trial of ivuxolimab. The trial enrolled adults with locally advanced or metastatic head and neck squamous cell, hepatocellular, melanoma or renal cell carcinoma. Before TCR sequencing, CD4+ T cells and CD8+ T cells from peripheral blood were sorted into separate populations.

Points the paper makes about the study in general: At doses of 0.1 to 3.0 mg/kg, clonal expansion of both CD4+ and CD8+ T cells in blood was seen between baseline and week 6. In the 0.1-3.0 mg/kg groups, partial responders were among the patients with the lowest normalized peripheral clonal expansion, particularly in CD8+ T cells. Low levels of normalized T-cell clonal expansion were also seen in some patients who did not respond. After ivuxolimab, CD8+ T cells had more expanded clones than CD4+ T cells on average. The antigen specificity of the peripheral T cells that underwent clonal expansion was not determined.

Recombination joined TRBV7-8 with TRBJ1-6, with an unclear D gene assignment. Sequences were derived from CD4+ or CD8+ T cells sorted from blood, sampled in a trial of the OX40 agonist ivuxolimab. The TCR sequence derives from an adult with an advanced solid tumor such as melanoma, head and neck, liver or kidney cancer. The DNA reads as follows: TGTGCCAGCAGTTTTTACTCGAGCTCCTATAATTCACCCCTCCACTTT. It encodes CASSFYSSSYNSPLHF.